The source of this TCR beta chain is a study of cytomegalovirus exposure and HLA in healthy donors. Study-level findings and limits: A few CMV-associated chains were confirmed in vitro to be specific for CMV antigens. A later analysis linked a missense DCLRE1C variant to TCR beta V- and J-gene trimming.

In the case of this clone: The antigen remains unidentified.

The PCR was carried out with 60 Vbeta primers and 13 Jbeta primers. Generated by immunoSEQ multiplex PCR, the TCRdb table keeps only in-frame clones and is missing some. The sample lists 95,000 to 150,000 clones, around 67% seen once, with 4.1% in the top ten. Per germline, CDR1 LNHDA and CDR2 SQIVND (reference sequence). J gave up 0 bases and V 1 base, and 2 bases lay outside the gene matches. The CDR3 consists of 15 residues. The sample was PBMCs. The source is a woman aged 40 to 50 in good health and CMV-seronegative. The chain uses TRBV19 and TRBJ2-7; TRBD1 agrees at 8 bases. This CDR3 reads CASSIGQGPSYEQYF. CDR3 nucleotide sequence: TGTGCCAGTAGTATAGGACAGGGGCCCTCCTACGAGCAGTACTTC.